The 11 T cell receptor beta chains below come from one sample, sequenced in a study of blood T cell repertoires in COVID-19. Clones were sequenced by immunoSEQ multiplex PCR, and TCRdb holds only the in-frame ones, with some missing. The table shows fewer than 350,000 clones, with approximately 90% occurring only once. The sample was PBMCs or T cells enriched from blood (not recorded which). Receptors originate from a middle-aged woman who had recovered from COVID-19.

The chain couples TRBV7-3 to TRBJ2-2, with D unresolved. This CDR3 is 13 amino acids long. The ends were cut back, 5 bases at V and 0 bases at J, with 4 bases in the middle. Germline assignment: CDR1 SGHTA and CDR2 FQGTGA. DNA of the CDR3: TGTGCCAGCAGCGACTCGAACACCGGGGAGCTGTTTTTT. Translation gives CASSDSNTGELFF.

This rearrangement joins TRBV27 to TRBJ1-6, with no clear D. The CDR3 has 13 residues. CDR1 and CDR2 from the germline V gene are MNHEY and SMNVEV (reference sequence). Trimming removed 6 bases at V and 0 bases at J, with 3 bases between. The CDR3 DNA is TGTGCCAGCAGCCGCTCCTATAATTCACCCCTCCACTTT. It yields the protein CASSRSYNSPLHF.

J is TRBJ1-5 and V is TRBV7-2; D is possibly TRBD1 (6 bases). Trimming removed 0 bases at V and 4 bases at J, with 7 bases between. Germline CDR1 SGHTA, CDR2 FQGNSA. The CDR3 runs to 14 residues. CDR3 sequence: CASSLADRNQPQHF. CDR3 bases: TGTGCCAGCAGCTTAGCCGACAGGAATCAGCCCCAGCATTTT. Using reference TRBV7-2 and TRBJ1-5 for the parts outside the CDR3, the full variable domain is GAGVSQSPSNKVTEKGKDVELRCDPISGHTALYWYRQSLGQGLEFLIYFQGNSAPDKSGLPSDRFSAERTGGSVSTLTIQRTQQEDSAVYLCASSLADRNQPQHFGDGTRLSIL.

This chain links TRBV15 with TRBJ2-1, with TRBD1 as a possible D gene (8 bases). Germline CDR1 and CDR2: LNHNV and YYDKDF (reference sequence). V was cut by 2 bases and J by 0 bases, with 23 bases left in between. The CDR3 loop spans 20 amino acids. The CDR3 is CATSRPQGGAGQASYNEQFF. In nucleotides, the CDR3 is TGTGCCACCAGCAGACCCCAAGGGGGGGCGGGACAGGCCTCCTACAATGAGCAGTTCTTC.

This clone was detected only a few times. The V gene is TRBV2, the J gene TRBJ1-1; TRBD1 agrees at 9 bases. Germline V gives CDR1 SNHLY, CDR2 FYNNEI. CDR3 length: 14 residues. J gave up 4 bases and V 7 bases, and 7 bases lay outside the gene matches. As DNA, the CDR3 is TGTGCCAGCAAACGACGGGACAGGGTCACTGAAGCTTTCTTT. The encoded protein is CASKRRDRVTEAFF.

The rearrangement joins TRBV27 to TRBJ1-6, with D maybe TRBD1 (6 bases). This CDR3 is 14 amino acids long. Germline CDR1 is MNHEY and CDR2 is SMNVEV (reference sequence). V shed 2 bases and J shed 11 bases, with 13 bases lying between them. The CDR3 DNA reads TGTGCCAGCAGTTTACAACCAGGGGTTCCACCCCTCCACTTT. The encoded protein is CASSLQPGVPPLHF.

The genes are TRBV3-1 (or the pseudogene TRBV3-2) and TRBJ2-7; D not certain. Germline V gene data show CDR1 as LGHDT and CDR2 as YNNKEL (reference sequence). V was clipped by 0 bases and J by 10 bases, with 7 bases between them. The CDR3 loop spans 11 amino acids. The CDR3: CASSQDPSQYF. For the CDR3, the DNA is TGTGCCAGCAGCCAAGATCCATCCCAGTACTTC.

The genes are TRBV4-1 and TRBJ2-7, with 7 bases lining up with TRBD2. The germline CDR1 and CDR2 sequences are MGHRA and YSYEKL. J was trimmed by 7 bases and V by 0 bases; bases with no gene match: 9. The CDR3 has 15 amino acids. The CDR3 reads CASSQDRRTRGEQYF. CDR3 sequence (DNA): TGCGCCAGCAGCCAAGATCGGCGGACTAGGGGAGAGCAGTACTTC.

V and J are TRBV10-3 and TRBJ1-5; D may be TRBD1 (5 bases). V lost 5 bases, J lost 3 bases, and 20 bases lay in between. The CDR3 has 17 residues. Per the germline V gene, CDR1 is ENHRY and CDR2 is SYGVKD. The CDR3 protein is CAISPRAGPTSNQPQHF. In DNA form, the CDR3 reads TGTGCCATCAGTCCAAGGGCAGGGCCTACCTCCAATCAGCCCCAGCATTTT.

This clone was seen only a few times. This chain connects TRBV21-1 to TRBJ1-5; the table's D call of TRBD1 was not tested on the DNA. TRBV21-1 is shown as a pseudogene. The CDR3 runs 14 residues. DNA of the CDR3: TGTGCCAGCAGCGTACAGGGATTGCATCAGCCCCAGCATTTT. Translation: CASSVQGLHQPQHF.

This rearrangement joins TRBV7-9 to TRBJ2-7; the D is unclear. Germline CDR1 SEHNR, CDR2 FQNEAQ (reference sequence). Trimming removed 0 bases at V and 4 bases at J, with 13 bases between. The CDR3 is 15 amino acids. DNA for the CDR3: TGTGCCAGCAGCTTAGCCGGATGGTCACAGTACGAGCAGTACTTC. Amino acid sequence: CASSLAGWSQYEQYF.